The 5 T cell receptor beta chains in this list originate from one sample, sequenced in a study of blood T cell repertoires in COVID-19. Repertoires were generated with immunoSEQ multiplex PCR, while TCRdb's copy carries only in-frame clones and drops some. Of roughly 200,000 clones listed, 88% are singletons. Sequencing was performed on peripheral blood. These receptors all come from a man younger than 35 with active or convalescent COVID-19.

The J gene is TRBJ2-5, the V gene TRBV7-3; D is ambiguous. Germline CDR1 reads SGHTA; CDR2 reads FQGTGA. CDR3 size: 13 residues. Trimming stripped 2 bases from V and 0 bases from J, with 4 bases between. The CDR3 DNA reads TGTGCCAGCAGCTTACACAACCAAGAGACCCAGTACTTC. This gives the protein CASSLHNQETQYF.

This CDR3 is CASSSRPQGAQYF. The CDR3 DNA is TGTGCCAGCAGCTCCCGCCCTCAGGGGGCCCAGTACTTC. The chain links TRBV11-3 to TRBJ2-7; 8 positions match TRBD1. Germline CDR1 reads SGHNT; CDR2 reads YENEEA. J lost 10 bases, V lost 4 bases, and 9 bases had no gene match. The CDR3 loop spans 13 amino acids. Complete variable domain (other parts from reference TRBV11-3 and TRBJ2-7): EAGVVQSPRYKIIEKKQPVAFWCNPISGHNTLYWYLQNLGQGPELLIRYENEEAVDDSQLPKDRFSAERLKGVDSTLKIQPAELGDSAVYLCASSSRPQGAQYFGPGTRLTVT.

The V call is TRBV4-2, the J call TRBJ2-2; possibly TRBD1 for D (5 bases). The CDR3 spans 12 residues. V was pared by 2 bases and J by 7 bases, with 5 bases between. Germline CDR1 reads LGHNA; CDR2 reads YNFKEQ. CDR3 loop: CASSQQGGELFF. Here the CDR3 DNA reads TGTGCCAGCAGCCAACAGGGCGGGGAGCTGTTTTTT.

A single count supports this clone. This same CDR3 is encoded by further DNA sequences in the sample. The chain uses TRBV7-8 and TRBJ2-1, with 10 bases aligning to TRBD2. Germline loops: CDR1 SGHVS, CDR2 FQNEAQ. V was pared by 5 bases and J by 5 bases, with 6 bases of the junction left unmatched. The CDR3 sequence is 15 residues long. CDR3 amino acids: CASSLRTSGNNEQFF. CDR3 in DNA: TGTGCCAGCAGCCTAAGGACTAGCGGCAACAATGAGCAGTTCTTC. The variable domain in full, completed from reference TRBV7-8 and TRBJ2-1, reads GAGVSQSPRYKVAKRGQDVALRCDPISGHVSLFWYQQALGQGPEFLTYFQNEAQLDKSGLPSDRFFAERPEGSVSTLKIQRTQQEDSAVYLCASSLRTSGNNEQFFGPGTRLTVL.

CDR3 sequence reads: CASSARQGSGEQYF. CDR3 nucleotide sequence: TGTGCCAGCAGTGCCCGACAGGGTTCAGGGGAGCAGTACTTC. This sequence joins TRBV6-4 and TRBJ2-7, with 7 bases identical to TRBD1. This CDR3 region has 14 residues. Germline-derived CDR1 and CDR2 are MRHNA and SNTAGT. Losses at the gene ends were 4 bases for V and 7 bases for J; bases not matched to a gene: 10.